The 14 T cell receptor beta chains reported below all come from one sample, sequenced in a study of shared clonotypes between healthy human individuals. Produced via immunoSEQ multiplex PCR; TCRdb's table is partial and in-frame only. The data contain about 2.4 million clones, roughly nine tenths of them singletons. Specimen: naive CD4+ T cells sorted from blood. The subset is: CD45RA+ positively selected. The receptors here all came from a man in his late teens or twenties in good health.

V and J are TRBV5-1 and TRBJ2-5; 7 bases line up with TRBD2. This CDR3 spans 16 amino acids. Germline values: CDR1 SGHRS, CDR2 YFSETQ. After removal of 3 bases from V and 5 bases from J, the junction contained 13 bases not matched to a gene. Written as DNA, the CDR3 is TGCGCCAGCAGCTCACCTAGCGGCCCAATTAGGGAGACCCAGTACTTC. Translated: CASSSPSGPIRETQYF.

This clone was counted a single time. The chain couples TRBV18 to TRBJ2-7, with 11 positions matching TRBD1. Germline trimming cut 7 bases from V and 8 bases from J; bases unmatched to any gene: 7. The germline V gene encodes CDR1 KGHSH and CDR2 LQKENI. The CDR3 totals 13 residues. The CDR3 loop reads CASLDRGRSQQYF. In DNA, the CDR3 is TGTGCCAGCTTGGACAGGGGGCGGTCACAGCAGTACTTC.

V gene TRBV6-5 combines with J gene TRBJ2-6; weak D call: TRBD2 (5 bases). V gave up 0 bases and J gave up 19 bases, with 16 bases separating them. Germline V gene sequence: CDR1 MNHEY, CDR2 SVGAGI. The CDR3 consists of 13 residues. The CDR3 region is CASSYSGGAARTF. CDR3 DNA: TGTGCCAGCAGTTACTCGGGCGGAGCGGCTCGAACTTTC.

J is TRBJ2-7 and V is TRBV28; TRBD1 aligns across 7 bases. V dropped 4 bases and J dropped 2; count of bases not matched to a gene: 11. Germline CDR1 reads MDHEN; CDR2 reads SYDVKM. This CDR3 comprises 16 residues. CDR3 coding DNA: TGTGCCAGCAGTTCGCCGGGACAGCGAGCCCCCTACGAGCAGTACTTC. Its protein is CASSSPGQRAPYEQYF. Supplemented by reference TRBV28 and TRBJ2-7, the full variable domain reads DVKVTQSSRYLVKRTGEKVFLECVQDMDHENMFWYRQDPGLGLRLIYFSYDVKMKEKGDIPEGYSVSREKKERFSLILESASTNQTSMYLCASSSPGQRAPYEQYFGPGTRLTVT.

The chain has TRBV4-2 and TRBJ2-1, with 7 bases matching TRBD2. The J segment lost 10 bases and the V segment lost 0 bases, leaving 15 bases of the junction unmatched. Germline values: CDR1 LGHNA, CDR2 YNFKEQ. The CDR3 extends over 17 amino acids. The CDR3 is CASSQDLTSGVVGEQFF. The CDR3 DNA follows: TGTGCCAGCAGCCAAGATCTTACGAGCGGGGTAGTGGGCGAGCAGTTCTTC.

This clone appeared a single time. The rearrangement uses TRBV6-1 and TRBJ2-7, with TRBD2 identical over 8 bases. The V segment lost 4 bases and the J segment 2 bases; nucleotides outside the gene matches: 4. Germline V gives CDR1 MNHNS, CDR2 SASEGT. The CDR3 sequence is 14 residues long. For the CDR3, the DNA is TGTGCCAGCAGTGGTAGCGGGGACCCCTACGAGCAGTACTTC. This translates into CASSGSGDPYEQYF.

This chain links TRBV28 with TRBJ1-2; weak D call: TRBD1 (5 bases). In germline, CDR1 is MDHEN, CDR2 SYDVKM. Trimming removed 5 bases at V and 6 bases at J, with 10 bases between. This CDR3 has 12 residues. The DNA for the CDR3 is TGTGCCAGCAGTGGGACTTTGGATGGCTACACCTTC. The encoded protein is CASSGTLDGYTF.

This clone was observed once. J is TRBJ1-2 and V is TRBV4-1; 7 bases are a match to TRBD1. Germline CDR1 is MGHRA and CDR2 is YSYEKL. Unmatched junction bases numbered 5, after V lost 0 bases and J lost 4 bases. This CDR3 spans 15 amino acids. In nucleotides, the CDR3 is TGCGCCAGCAGCCAAGAAGGGACAGAAAGCTATGGCTACACCTTC. Encoded protein: CASSQEGTESYGYTF.

This rearrangement joins TRBV29-1 to TRBJ2-7; 9 positions match TRBD1. The CDR3 sequence is 13 residues long. From germline, CDR1 is SQVTM and CDR2 ANQGSEA. J was trimmed by 2 bases and V by 4 bases; bases with no gene match: 3. The CDR3 is CSVVGQGPYEQYF. The DNA for the CDR3 is TGCAGCGTTGTGGGACAGGGCCCCTACGAGCAGTACTTC.

V and J are TRBV4-2 and TRBJ2-2; D might be TRBD1 (5 bases). V lost 5 bases and J 4 bases, leaving 11 bases between the germline ends. This CDR3 comprises 14 residues. The germline gives CDR1 LGHNA, CDR2 YNFKEQ. CDR3 nucleotide sequence: TGTGCCAGCAGCTTCAGGGTTGCCACCGGGGAGCTGTTTTTT. Translation: CASSFRVATGELFF.

This chain uses TRBV5-4 with TRBJ2-7; TRBD1 agrees at 11 bases. There are 15 residues in the CDR3. With 4 bases clipped from V and 1 base from J, the junction kept 4 bases outside the gene matches. Looked up from germline, CDR1 is SGHNT and CDR2 is YYREEE (reference sequence). The CDR3, as DNA: TGTGCCAGCAGCCGGGGACAGGGGGTTTCCTACGAGCAGTACTTC. This gives the protein CASSRGQGVSYEQYF.

With regard to this clone: Other DNA variants within this sample encode the same CDR3. The DNA of the CDR3 is TGTGCCAGCAGCCCAGGACAGGGCTATGGCACTGAAGCTTTCTTT. Translation gives CASSPGQGYGTEAFF. The V gene is TRBV7-9, the J gene TRBJ1-1; 8 bases map to TRBD1. This CDR3 spans 15 amino acids. CDR1 and CDR2 (germline): SEHNR, FQNEAQ (reference sequence). The J segment lost 4 bases and the V segment lost 5 bases, leaving 9 bases of the junction unmatched.

Of note for this clone: The sample carries other DNA sequences with the same CDR3. The genes are TRBV4-2 and TRBJ1-5, with D uncertain. Trimming shortened V by 0 bases and J by 0 bases, and 0 bases separated the two germline ends. From germline, CDR1 is LGHNA and CDR2 YNFKEQ. The length of the CDR3 is 13 residues. The CDR3 DNA sequence: TGTGCCAGCAGCCAAGATAGCAATCAGCCCCAGCATTTT. It translates to CASSQDSNQPQHF.

This chain uses TRBV7-2 with TRBJ2-3, with TRBD2 matching 13 bases. V lost 1 base, J lost 8 bases, and 3 bases stayed unmatched. The CDR3 covers 15 residues. Germline CDR1 and CDR2: SGHTA and FQGNSA. The CDR3 nucleotides are TGTGCCAGCAGCTTAGGGACTAGCGGGAGCGTTACGCAGTATTTT. Translating gives CASSLGTSGSVTQYF.